A single sample gave rise to the 14 T cell receptor beta chains below, sequenced in a study of CD8+CD57+ T cells in acquired aplastic anemia. Individuals selected for sequencing had exhibited CD8+CD57+ cell expansion on flow cytometry. Profiles of TCR beta VDJ and CDR3 were generated from a genomic DNA template. MiXCR, applied by TCRdb to the reads, yields one record per CDR3 protein. This table holds about 470,000 distinct CDR3 sequences, less than 35% found once. Sequencing input: sorted CD4+, CD8+, or CD8+CD57+ T cells (not recorded which) from PBMCs. Every receptor here comes from a human donor with aplastic anemia.

A remark on this clonotype: The conserved final phenylalanine or tryptophan is absent from the CDR3, which likely points to a read error. V usage is TRBV7-9 and J usage is TRBJ1-6, with unresolved D. V was clipped by 4 bases and J by 8 bases, with 9 bases between them. The germline CDR1 and CDR2 sequences are SEHNR and FQNEAQ (reference sequence). The CDR3 sequence is 13 residues long. The CDR3: CASSWGRYSPLHL. CDR3 DNA: TGTGCCAGCAGCTGGGGTCGGTATTCACCCCTCCACCTT.

This clonotype was picked up many times. This chain connects TRBV2 to TRBJ2-7; D remains unclear. This CDR3 is built from 15 residues. Trimming took 1 base from V and 3 from J, leaving 13 bases between them. Germline-derived CDR1 and CDR2 are SNHLY and FYNNEI. Written as DNA, the CDR3 is TGTGCCAGCAGTGAAGATCCGCTACCGAGCTACGAGCAGTACTTC. Translated: CASSEDPLPSYEQYF.

This clonotype was seen more than once but under ten times. The rearrangement links TRBV20-1 to TRBJ2-1; a weak D match, TRBD2 (5 bases). The CDR3 length is 15 residues. Trimming removed 0 bases from V and 1 base from J, with 10 bases in between. Germline CDR1 is DFQATT and CDR2 is SNEGSKA (reference sequence). This CDR3 is CSARDVARSYNEQFF. The CDR3 nucleotides are TGCAGTGCTAGAGATGTAGCGCGATCCTACAATGAGCAGTTCTTC.

The chain joins TRBV5-4 to TRBJ2-1; 8 bases are a match to TRBD1. The CDR3 has 16 amino acids. The V gene's germline CDR1 is SGHNT and CDR2 YYREEE (reference sequence). Trimming cost V 3 bases and J 6 bases; bases outside gene matches: 11. The CDR3 here is CASSSTWTGLGNEQFF. CDR3 sequence (DNA): TGTGCCAGCAGCTCTACTTGGACAGGGCTCGGCAATGAGCAGTTCTTC.

This clonotype was picked up a small number of times. The chain has TRBV10-3 and TRBJ2-1; D might be TRBD1 or TRBD2, each matching 5 bases. Trimming removed 10 bases from V and 8 bases from J, with 24 bases in between. This CDR3 spans 15 amino acids. Germline V lookup: CDR1 ENHRY, CDR2 SYGVKD. The CDR3 DNA is TGTGCCAGCAGACAGCGGAGACCTCTGGGGGATGAGCAGTTCTTC. It translates to CASRQRRPLGDEQFF.

This clonotype was picked up many times. This chain joins TRBV7-9 and TRBJ2-5; 8 bases align to TRBD1. This CDR3 region has 15 residues. Per the germline V gene, CDR1 is SEHNR and CDR2 is FQNEAQ (reference sequence). V shed 6 bases and J 4 bases; nucleotides not matched to a gene: 10. The CDR3 region has the DNA TGTGCCAGCAGTTTCTTTCTGGGACAGGTAGAGACCCAGTACTTC. Protein: CASSFFLGQVETQYF.

This clonotype was detected many times. This sequence joins TRBV19 and TRBJ1-1; D may be TRBD1 (6 bases). V dropped 3 bases and J dropped 3 bases, with 11 bases sitting between them. The CDR3 has 14 residues. Looked up from germline, CDR1 is LNHDA and CDR2 is SQIVND (reference sequence). The CDR3: CASSMRGGDTEAFF. Here the CDR3 DNA reads TGTGCCAGTAGTATGAGGGGGGGGGACACTGAAGCTTTCTTT.

The chain is built from TRBV6-5 and TRBJ1-5, with no clear D. From germline, CDR1 is MNHEY and CDR2 SVGAGI. The CDR3 runs to 15 residues. Trimming cost V 3 bases and J 4 bases, with 13 bases left between them. The CDR3 DNA reads TGTGCCAGCAGTTATTCGGCAGGCTCAAATCAGCCCCAGCATTTT. As protein: CASSYSAGSNQPQHF.

The chain links TRBV10-3 to TRBJ1-2, with 9 bases lining up with TRBD1. CDR3 length: 15 amino acids. With 4 bases clipped from V and 8 bases from J, the junction kept 11 bases outside the gene matches. The germline V gene has CDR1 ENHRY and CDR2 SYGVKD. In DNA, the CDR3 is TGTGCCATCAGTGGGACTAGCGGGACAGGGAACGGCTACACCTTC. It yields the protein CAISGTSGTGNGYTF.

The J gene is TRBJ2-3, the V gene TRBV20-1, with D perhaps matching TRBD1 (5 bases). V was trimmed by 3 bases and J by 0 bases, leaving 13 bases between them. The CDR3 runs 15 residues. From germline, CDR1 is DFQATT and CDR2 SNEGSKA (reference sequence). This chain's CDR3 is CSASSRADSTDTQYF. The CDR3 DNA reads as TGCAGTGCTAGTTCCAGGGCTGATAGCACAGATACGCAGTATTTT.

This clonotype was picked up a small number of times. The rearrangement joins TRBV5-5 to TRBJ2-7; no firm D call. V shed 2 bases and J shed 2 bases, with 8 bases lying between them. The CDR3 covers 13 residues. In germline, CDR1 is SGHKS, CDR2 YYEKEE (reference sequence). CDR3 residues: CASSFVHTYEQYF. Here the CDR3 DNA reads TGTGCCAGCAGCTTTGTACATACCTACGAGCAGTACTTC.

This clonotype was counted a few times. The chain links TRBV20-1 to TRBJ1-1, with D hard to call. Deletions cut 3 bases from V and 3 bases from J, with 5 bases between. The CDR3 has 11 amino acids. Germline assignment: CDR1 DFQATT and CDR2 SNEGSKA (reference sequence). In DNA form, the CDR3 reads TGCAGTGCTAGCGGGGACACTGAAGCTTTCTTT. This encodes CSASGDTEAFF.

Comments on this clonotype: Given a much more abundant clone one base away, this may be a read error. The rearrangement uses TRBV10-1 and TRBJ2-1, with 8 positions matching TRBD1. CDR3 length: 14 amino acids. Per germline, CDR1 WNHNN and CDR2 SYGVQD (reference sequence). The CDR3 here is CASSEGQGGNGQFF. CDR3 sequence (DNA): TGCGCCAGCAGTGAGGGACAGGGAGGTAATGGGCAGTTCTTC.

This clonotype was counted ten times or more. V gene TRBV4-1 combines with J gene TRBJ1-6; D is unclear. The CDR3 extends over 13 amino acids. Trimming removed 6 bases at V and 7 bases at J, with 10 bases between. Per germline, CDR1 MGHRA and CDR2 YSYEKL. The CDR3 is CASSERENSPLHF. CDR3 nucleotides: TGCGCCAGCAGTGAAAGGGAAAATTCACCCCTCCACTTT.